This is a list of T cell receptor beta chains from one sample in a study of shared clonotypes between healthy human individuals. Clones were read by immunoSEQ multiplex PCR, and TCRdb kept only the in-frame ones, dropping some. Of hundreds of thousands of clones listed, around 77% are singletons. The sequenced material came from PBMCs. Receptors were obtained from a woman between 40 and 50 years old in good health. Some clones in this sample may be carry-over from other donors' samples. Each CDR3 is given with its conserved first and last residue. A D gene is named only where the DNA matches it firmly. Clone size appears in some rows only: once, few, many, or a class for an expanded clone.

CDR3nt	CDR3aa	v_gene	j_gene	abundance	d_gene
TGTGCCAGCAGTTGGGACTATACCAACCTTAGTTACGAGCAGTACTTC	CASSWDYTNLSYEQYF	TRBV28	TRBJ2-7	-	TRBD2
TGTGCCAGCAAGTATGGTAGATTCGGGGCCGGGGAGCTGTTTTTT	CASKYGRFGAGELFF	TRBV5-8	TRBJ2-2	-	-
TGTGCCAGCAGTCCACCCTCCCATGAGCAGTTCTTC	CASSPPSHEQFF	TRBV6-4	TRBJ2-1	few	-
TGTGCCAGCAGTGCCTCTCTAGCGGGAGCCATAAATGAGCAGTTCTTC	CASSASLAGAINEQFF	TRBV6-1	TRBJ2-1	-	TRBD2
TGCAGCGTTGAACCTGGGGTGGGCCCTGACTACAATGAGCAGTTCTTC	CSVEPGVGPDYNEQFF	TRBV29-1	TRBJ2-1	-	-
TGTGCCTGGAGTGTACTAGCGGGAGGGCCAGGAGAGCAGTACTTC	CAWSVLAGGPGEQYF	TRBV30	TRBJ2-7	-	TRBD2
TGTGCCAGCATAGGGGTAGCGGGCCCCTACAATGAGCAGTTCTTC	CASIGVAGPYNEQFF	TRBV7-8	TRBJ2-1	-	TRBD2
TGTGCCAGTAGGCTCTTGGACAGGGGGAACACTGAAGCTTTCTTT	CASRLLDRGNTEAFF	TRBV19	TRBJ1-1	-	TRBD1
TGTGCCAGTAGTGTGCAGGGGAACACTGAAGCTTTCTTT	CASSVQGNTEAFF	TRBV19	TRBJ1-1	-	-
TGTGCCAGCAGCTCATCGGGCGCAATGGGTGGGGATACGCAGTATTTT	CASSSSGAMGGDTQYF	TRBV4-2	TRBJ2-3	-	-
TGTGCCAGCAGTGGGGACAGCCACTACGAGCAGTACTTC	CASSGDSHYEQYF	TRBV6-1	TRBJ2-7	-	TRBD1
TGTGCCAGCAGCCCTGGAGGGGGCACCGGGGAGCTGTTTTTT	CASSPGGGTGELFF	TRBV14	TRBJ2-2	-	-
TGTGCCAGCTCACGCAAGGGACTAGTGAACGCCTACGAGCAGTACTTC	CASSRKGLVNAYEQYF	TRBV18	TRBJ2-7	once	TRBD2
TGTGCCAGCAGCCCCCGACAGGGGGCATGGACGCAGTATTTT	CASSPRQGAWTQYF	TRBV7-2	TRBJ2-3	-	TRBD1
TGTGCCAGCAGCACAGCGACATCAAATCAGCCCCAGCATTTT	CASSTATSNQPQHF	TRBV7-9	TRBJ1-5	-	-
TGTGCCACCAGCAGAGTCAACTATGGCTACACCTTC	CATSRVNYGYTF	TRBV15	TRBJ1-2	-	-
TGTGCCAGCAGCTTAAGTGGGGAGCTTATGAACACTGAAGCCTTCTTT	CASSLSGELMNTEAFF	TRBV7-3	TRBJ1-1	-	-
TGTGCCAGCAGCCCGACAGGGGTAGGGCAGCCCCAGCATTTT	CASSPTGVGQPQHF	TRBV11-1	TRBJ1-5	-	TRBD1
TGTGCCAGCAGTTTGGCAGGGGGGACAGGGGGTGGTGAGCAGTTCTTC	CASSLAGGTGGGEQFF	TRBV28	TRBJ2-1	-	TRBD1
TGTGCCAGCAGCCTTAGACCGGAGACCCAGTACTTC	CASSLRPETQYF	TRBV11-2	TRBJ2-5	-	-
TGTGCCAGCAGTGAAGGGCAAGTAACCGGAAACACCATATATTTT	CASSEGQVTGNTIYF	TRBV2	TRBJ1-3	-	-
TGTGCCAGCAGGAGCGGGCCGAACACCGGGGAGCTGTTTTTT	CASRSGPNTGELFF	TRBV2	TRBJ2-2	-	-
TGTGCCAGCAGCTTGGGGATAGCGGGAGGGATTTACGAGCAGTACTTC	CASSLGIAGGIYEQYF	TRBV5-4	TRBJ2-7	-	TRBD2
TGTGCCAGTAGGAGGACAGGGGACAATGAAAAACTGTTTTTT	CASRRTGDNEKLFF	TRBV19	TRBJ1-4	-	TRBD1
TGTGCCAGCAGTGCGGGGCCAGGTGGACAGTACTTC	CASSAGPGGQYF	TRBV2	TRBJ2-5	-	-
TGCGCCAGCAGCTCGGGAGGGACAGGGTACACTGAAGCTTTCTTT	CASSSGGTGYTEAFF	TRBV5-1	TRBJ1-1	-	TRBD1
TGTGCCAGCAGCCCTCGGGGTAGCGGGACCTACGAGCAGTACTTC	CASSPRGSGTYEQYF	TRBV7-2	TRBJ2-7	-	TRBD2
TGCGCCAGCAGCTGGGGACTAGCGGGAGGTGCCTACAATGAGCAGTTCTTC	CASSWGLAGGAYNEQFF	TRBV5-1	TRBJ2-1	-	TRBD2
TGTGCCATCAGCCGGGACAGCGATCAGCCCCAGCACTTT	CAISRDSDQPQHF	TRBV10-3	TRBJ1-5	-	TRBD1
TGTGCCACCAGCGGGAGGATCACAGATACGCAGTATTTT	CATSGRITDTQYF	TRBV6-5	TRBJ2-3	-	TRBD2
TGTGCCAGTAGTCCGTTAGGGCGGGAGGGCCGAGAGACCCAGTACTTC	CASSPLGREGRETQYF	TRBV19	TRBJ2-5	-	TRBD2
TGTGCCAGCAGTCAACCCCCCGACCGAGCCTACGAGCAGTACTTC	CASSQPPDRAYEQYF	TRBV2	TRBJ2-7	-	-
TGTGCCAGCACCAGGGGCCTTGGGGCCAACTATGGCTACACCTTC	CASTRGLGANYGYTF	TRBV5-8	TRBJ1-2	-	-
TGTGCCAGCAGCTTAGGGACAGGGGTCTATGGCTACACCTTC	CASSLGTGVYGYTF	TRBV7-9	TRBJ1-2	-	TRBD1
TGTGCCAGTAGTATGATGAGCCGCTCTAGCTCCTACGAGCAGTACTTC	CASSMMSRSSSYEQYF	TRBV19	TRBJ2-7	-	-
TGTGCCACCAGCAGTTACAGGGGTTACGAGCAGTACTTC	CATSSYRGYEQYF	TRBV15	TRBJ2-7	-	TRBD1
TGTGCCAGCAGCCTGCCGGGGGGGAACTCACCCCTCCACTTT	CASSLPGGNSPLHF	TRBV5-6	TRBJ1-6	-	-
TGTGCCAGCAGTGAAGCCACGACAGGGGACACTGAAGCTTTCTTT	CASSEATTGDTEAFF	TRBV6-1	TRBJ1-1	-	TRBD1
TGCGCCAGCAGGCGGGAGGCACACCAAGAGACCCAGTACTTC	CASRREAHQETQYF	TRBV5-1	TRBJ2-5	-	TRBD2
TGTGCCAGCACCGAAAACACCGGGGAGCTGTTTTTT	CASTENTGELFF	TRBV6-6	TRBJ2-2	-	-
TGTGCCAGTAGTATCCTTCTCGGACAGGGGCGAGCTGAAGCTTTCTTT	CASSILLGQGRAEAFF	TRBV19	TRBJ1-1	-	TRBD1
TGCGCCAGCAGCCCGACTAGCAGTACGACCGGGGAGCTGTTTTTT	CASSPTSSTTGELFF	TRBV5-1	TRBJ2-2	-	TRBD2
TGCGCCAGCAGCCATCGTAACGCCGGGGAGCTGTTTTTT	CASSHRNAGELFF	TRBV4-3	TRBJ2-2	-	-
TGTGCCACCGGGGCCCTAGCGGGAGGGCCGGGGCAAGAGACCCAGTACTTC	CATGALAGGPGQETQYF	TRBV2	TRBJ2-5	-	TRBD2
TGTGCCAGCAGTTTTTTGGGCGGCTACGAGCAGTACTTC	CASSFLGGYEQYF	TRBV28	TRBJ2-7	-	-
TGTGCCAGCAGCGTCCAGACAGGGACCGCCGGAAACACCATATATTTT	CASSVQTGTAGNTIYF	TRBV9	TRBJ1-3	-	TRBD1
TGTGCCAGCAGTCTCCGGGGGACCTATCAGCCCCAGCATTTT	CASSLRGTYQPQHF	TRBV27	TRBJ1-5	once	-
TGTGCCAGCAGCTTAGTGTGGGACACAGAGGGGACCCAGTACTTC	CASSLVWDTEGTQYF	TRBV7-2	TRBJ2-5	-	-